These T cell receptor beta chains were read from a single sample in a study of T cell changes during pregnancy in multiple sclerosis. Profiling relied on immunoSEQ multiplex PCR, and the TCRdb table lists in-frame clones only, not all of them. This sample has more than 70,000 clones; 85% to 95% occur once, and the top ten carry under 3%. This sample comprised peripheral blood, obtained before pregnancy. The origin of the receptors is a female donor with multiple sclerosis, enrolled in a pregnancy study. CDR3s include the opening cysteine and the closing phenylalanine or tryptophan. Each record gives: V gene, clone size, D gene, J gene, CDR3 protein, CDR3 DNA. The D gene is left open where the match is weak. The listing skips clone size in some rows; elsewhere it reads once, few, many or a size class.

TRBV7-2	.	.	TRBJ2-2	CASRSTGNTGELFF	TGTGCCAGCAGATCGACAGGAAACACCGGGGAGCTGTTTTTT
TRBV19	.	.	TRBJ1-1	CASSSRSREWNTEAFF	TGTGCCAGTAGTTCCCGATCAAGGGAGTGGAACACTGAAGCTTTCTTT
TRBV29-1	.	TRBD2	TRBJ2-1	CSVEDLLAGGSGEQFF	TGCAGCGTTGAAGATCTCCTAGCGGGAGGCAGCGGGGAGCAGTTCTTC
TRBV10-3	.	.	TRBJ1-2	CAISLDSYGYTF	TGTGCCATCAGTCTGGACAGCTATGGCTACACCTTC
TRBV28	.	.	TRBJ2-1	CASSESGTLNEQFF	TGTGCCAGCAGCGAATCGGGGACTCTCAATGAGCAGTTCTTC
TRBV7-2	.	TRBD2	TRBJ2-1	CASSLPSGRVSSYNEQFF	TGTGCCAGCAGCCTGCCTAGCGGGAGGGTCAGCTCCTACAATGAGCAGTTCTTC
TRBV25-1	.	TRBD1	TRBJ1-1	CASSEQGAMNTEAFF	TGTGCCAGCAGTGAACAGGGGGCTATGAACACTGAAGCTTTCTTT
TRBV19	.	.	TRBJ1-1	CASSSREQNTEAFF	TGTGCCAGTAGTTCCCGGGAACAGAACACTGAAGCTTTCTTT
TRBV6-5	.	.	TRBJ2-1	CASTAGLYNEQFF	TGTGCCAGCACCGCGGGCCTTTACAATGAGCAGTTCTTC
TRBV7-9	few	TRBD1	TRBJ1-1	CASSSDRGRFDTEAFF	TGTGCCAGCAGCTCAGACAGGGGGCGCTTTGACACTGAAGCTTTCTTT
TRBV9	.	.	TRBJ2-7	CASSVVDSSPYEQYF	TGTGCCAGCAGCGTAGTGGATAGCAGCCCCTACGAGCAGTACTTC
TRBV11-2	.	.	TRBJ2-1	CASSSPPELYEQFF	TGTGCCAGCAGCTCCCCCCCGGAGTTGTATGAGCAGTTCTTC
TRBV5-4	.	.	TRBJ2-7	CASSPGVSYEQYF	TGTGCCAGCAGCCCCGGGGTGAGCTACGAGCAGTACTTC
TRBV7-9	.	TRBD2	TRBJ2-5	CASSPGQRRLAGVEETQYF	TGTGCCAGCAGCCCGGGACAGAGACGACTAGCGGGAGTGGAAGAGACCCAGTACTTC
TRBV7-8	.	TRBD2	TRBJ2-3	CASSVTSGPVGDTQYF	TGTGCCAGCAGCGTCACTAGCGGGCCAGTCGGGGATACGCAGTATTTT
TRBV5-1	.	.	TRBJ2-2	CASSLGTRQGRLNTGELFF	TGCGCCAGCAGCTTGGGGACACGGCAGGGTAGATTGAACACCGGGGAGCTGTTTTTT
TRBV11-2	.	.	TRBJ1-1	CASSLVPGANTEAFF	TGTGCCAGCAGCTTAGTCCCAGGGGCGAATACTGAAGCTTTCTTT
TRBV15	once	TRBD2	TRBJ2-7	CATSRDGLAGTYEQYF	TGTGCCACCAGCAGAGATGGACTAGCGGGTACCTACGAGCAGTACTTC
TRBV28	.	.	TRBJ1-1	CASSTLSTNTEAFF	TGTGCCAGCAGTACGTTGAGTACGAACACTGAAGCTTTCTTT
TRBV28	.	.	TRBJ1-2	CASSLSGYGYTF	TGTGCCAGCAGTTTATCAGGCTATGGCTACACCTTC
TRBV7-9	.	TRBD1	TRBJ2-5	CASSLGRTGEETQYF	TGTGCCAGCAGCTTGGGACGGACAGGCGAAGAGACCCAGTACTTC
TRBV7-3	.	TRBD2	TRBJ2-1	CASSLRALAVGGEQFF	TGTGCCAGCAGCTTAAGGGCACTAGCGGTAGGAGGTGAGCAGTTCTTC
TRBV7-9	once	.	TRBJ2-5	CASSLGSLAGETQYF	TGTGCCAGCAGCTTAGGAAGCCTAGCCGGAGAGACCCAGTACTTC
TRBV28	.	.	TRBJ1-1	CASSLGGSTEAFF	TGTGCCAGCAGCCTGGGGGGTAGCACTGAAGCTTTCTTT
TRBV20-1	.	.	TRBJ1-2	CSASGIYGYTF	TGCAGTGCTTCGGGGATCTATGGCTACACCTTC
TRBV5-4	few	.	TRBJ1-1	CASSLQAGTEAFF	TGTGCCAGCAGCTTGCAGGCCGGCACTGAAGCTTTCTTT
TRBV11-2	.	.	TRBJ2-5	CASSLSGLFETQYF	TGTGCCAGCAGCTTATCGGGACTTTTTGAGACCCAGTACTTC
TRBV11-3	.	.	TRBJ1-4	CASRSQTNEKLFF	TGTGCCAGCAGGTCCCAGACTAATGAAAAACTGTTTTTT
TRBV27	.	.	TRBJ2-7	CASSFGYLRSEQYF	TGTGCCAGCAGCTTCGGGTACCTCCGTAGCGAGCAGTACTTC
TRBV28	.	TRBD1	TRBJ2-7	CASSSGGTALYEQYF	TGTGCCAGCAGCTCAGGGGGCACGGCCCTCTACGAGCAGTACTTC
TRBV27	.	TRBD2	TRBJ2-1	CASLGISGNNEQFF	TGTGCCAGCTTAGGGATTAGCGGGAACAATGAGCAGTTCTTC
TRBV27	.	.	TRBJ1-1	CASRPGHSNTEAFF	TGTGCCAGCAGACCGGGACACTCGAACACTGAAGCTTTCTTT
TRBV7-2	.	.	TRBJ2-3	CASSLVYDSADTQYF	TGTGCCAGCAGTTTGGTGTACGACTCGGCGGATACGCAGTATTTT
TRBV11-2	.	TRBD2	TRBJ2-7	CASSHWTSGNENEQYF	TGTGCCAGCAGCCACTGGACTAGCGGGAACGAGAACGAGCAGTACTTC
TRBV2	few	.	TRBJ2-7	CASTTGSEQYF	TGTGCCAGCACCACAGGATCCGAGCAGTACTTC
TRBV6-6	.	.	TRBJ2-3	CATRRAPDTQYF	TGTGCCACCAGGAGGGCGCCAGATACGCAGTATTTT
TRBV7-2	.	.	TRBJ2-3	CASSRSRGADTQYF	TGTGCCAGCAGCCGGAGCAGGGGGGCAGATACGCAGTATTTT
TRBV29-1	once	TRBD2	TRBJ2-7	CSVEGTSDEQYF	TGCAGCGTTGAAGGGACTAGCGACGAGCAGTACTTC
TRBV7-9	.	.	TRBJ2-7	CASHPWTASYEQYF	TGTGCCAGCCACCCATGGACAGCCTCCTACGAGCAGTACTTC
TRBV4-1	.	.	TRBJ1-1	CASSHTVRGAEAFF	TGCGCCAGCAGCCACACGGTTAGAGGCGCTGAAGCTTTCTTT
TRBV19	.	TRBD1	TRBJ1-2	CASSIIGGDYGYTF	TGTGCCAGTAGTATTATAGGGGGCGACTATGGCTACACCTTC
TRBV18	.	TRBD2	TRBJ2-1	CASSPGAGGFYNEQFF	TGTGCCAGCTCACCAGGGGCGGGAGGGTTCTACAATGAGCAGTTCTTC
TRBV7-6	few	.	TRBJ2-7	CASSLLAGPYEQYF	TGTGCCAGCAGCTTACTCGCGGGGCCCTACGAGCAGTACTTC
TRBV7-7	.	.	TRBJ1-1	CASSLQENTEAFF	TGTGCTAGCAGCTTACAGGAGAACACTGAAGCTTTCTTT
TRBV5-8	once	.	TRBJ2-2	CASSRRTASGELFF	TGTGCCAGCAGCCGGCGGACTGCCAGCGGGGAGCTGTTTTTT
TRBV5-5	.	TRBD1	TRBJ1-1	CASSLDLGGGNTEAFF	TGTGCCAGCAGCTTGGATTTAGGGGGCGGGAACACTGAAGCTTTCTTT
TRBV6-6	.	.	TRBJ1-1	CASSYGNAGGAEAFF	TGTGCCAGCAGTTACGGGAACGCTGGAGGGGCTGAAGCTTTCTTT
TRBV7-3	.	.	TRBJ2-1	CASSPLPGRNEQFF	TGTGCCAGCTCCCCACTTCCAGGGCGCAATGAGCAGTTCTTC
TRBV11-2	once	TRBD2	TRBJ2-5	CASSLVRASGRSLTQYF	TGTGCCAGCAGCTTAGTTAGAGCTAGCGGGAGGTCTTTGACCCAGTACTTC
TRBV19	.	.	TRBJ1-4	CASTTTAPNEKLFF	TGTGCCAGTACTACGACTGCTCCTAATGAAAAACTGTTTTTT
TRBV6-6	.	.	TRBJ2-4	CASSFTAGAKNIQYF	TGTGCCAGCAGTTTTACCGCGGGGGCCAAAAACATTCAGTACTTC
TRBV5-4	.	.	TRBJ2-5	CASSATGKVKETQYF	TGTGCCAGCAGCGCGACCGGGAAAGTTAAAGAGACCCAGTACTTC
TRBV7-2	.	.	TRBJ1-2	CASSLRTKFYGYTF	TGTGCCAGCAGCTTAAGGACAAAATTCTATGGCTACACCTTC
TRBV7-9	.	.	TRBJ1-2	CASSLLGSYGYTF	TGTGCCAGCAGCTTACTAGGGAGCTATGGCTACACCTTC
TRBV9	.	.	TRBJ2-5	CASSGGGRIKETQYF	TGTGCCAGCAGCGGAGGGGGACGGATAAAAGAGACCCAGTACTTC
TRBV5-8	.	.	TRBJ1-2	CASSSLRGGYGYTF	TGTGCCAGCAGCTCCTTGAGAGGGGGCTATGGCTACACCTTC
TRBV6-1	.	.	TRBJ1-2	CASRSRSGGYTF	TGTGCCAGCAGATCACGGAGTGGTGGCTACACCTTC
TRBV5-1	.	.	TRBJ2-7	CASSWGHVYEQYF	TGCGCCAGCAGCTGGGGACACGTCTACGAGCAGTACTTC
TRBV19	.	.	TRBJ1-5	CASSISGISNQPQHF	TGTGCCAGTAGTATTTCGGGGATAAGCAATCAGCCCCAGCATTTT